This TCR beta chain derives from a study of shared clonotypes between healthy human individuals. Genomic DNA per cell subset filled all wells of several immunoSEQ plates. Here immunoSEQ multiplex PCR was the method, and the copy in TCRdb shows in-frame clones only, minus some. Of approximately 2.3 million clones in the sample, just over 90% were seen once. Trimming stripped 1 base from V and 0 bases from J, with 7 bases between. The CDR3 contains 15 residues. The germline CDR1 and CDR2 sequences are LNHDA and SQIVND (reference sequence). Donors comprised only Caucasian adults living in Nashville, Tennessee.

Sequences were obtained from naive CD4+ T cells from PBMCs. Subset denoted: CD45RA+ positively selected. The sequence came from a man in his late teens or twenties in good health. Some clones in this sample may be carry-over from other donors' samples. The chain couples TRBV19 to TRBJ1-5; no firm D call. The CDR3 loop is CASSIVGYSNQPQHF. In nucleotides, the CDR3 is TGTGCCAGTAGTATAGTAGGTTATAGCAATCAGCCCCAGCATTTT.